What follows are 5 T cell receptor beta chains derived from one specimen sequenced in a study of CD4+ T cells in melanoma. The table came from immunoSEQ multiplex PCR; TCRdb's copy has only in-frame clones and leaves some out. Of some 110,000 clones listed, 92% are singletons. The sequenced sample was peripheral blood. The receptors shown here come from a human donor with melanoma.

The rearrangement joins TRBV9 to TRBJ1-6, with D uncertain. CDR1 SGDLS and CDR2 YYNGEE come from the germline V gene. V was cut by 1 base and J by 5 bases, with 13 bases left in between. This CDR3 has 16 amino acids. Written as DNA, the CDR3 is TGTGCCAGCAGCGTATCTGTAGGGCTAAATAATTCACCCCTCCACTTT. Translating it yields CASSVSVGLNNSPLHF.

The chain joins TRBV7-2 to TRBJ2-3; 9 bases align to TRBD1. V was clipped by 5 bases and J by 2 bases; unmatched bases: 2. Germline CDR1 is SGHTA and CDR2 is FQGNSA. This CDR3 is 14 amino acids long. This CDR3 is CASSRDRDTDTQYF. CDR3 nucleotides: TGTGCCAGCAGCCGGGACAGGGACACAGATACGCAGTATTTT.

The rearrangement links TRBV18 to TRBJ2-7; possibly TRBD2 for D (5 bases). The V gene lost 6 bases and the J gene lost 5 bases, with 23 bases spanning the gap. Germline V gene data show CDR1 as KGHSH and CDR2 as LQKENI. The CDR3 is 16 amino acids. This CDR3 reads CASSPEVRQRQHEQYF. The CDR3 DNA sequence: TGTGCCAGCTCTCCAGAGGTGAGGCAGCGGCAGCACGAGCAGTACTTC.

This clone has more than one count but fewer than ten. V and J are TRBV4-1 and TRBJ2-2; 10 bases align to TRBD1. CDR1 is MGHRA and CDR2 is YSYEKL in the germline V gene. The V gene end was trimmed by 5 bases and the J gene end by 5 bases; junction bases not matched to a gene: 5. This CDR3 has 15 amino acids. The DNA for the CDR3 is TGCGCCAGCAGCAACCGACAGGGGGCAACCGGGGAGCTGTTTTTT. Translating gives CASSNRQGATGELFF.

The rearrangement joins TRBV7-3 to TRBJ2-3, with 7 bases matching TRBD2. The ends lost 2 bases at V and 0 bases at J; junction bases unmatched: 5. The CDR3 runs 16 residues. Germline V gene lookup returns CDR1 SGHTA and CDR2 FQGTGA. CDR3 protein: CASSLGLAASTDTQYF. Written as DNA, the CDR3 is TGTGCCAGCAGCTTAGGGCTAGCGGCTAGCACAGATACGCAGTATTTT.